A selection of T cell receptor delta chains follows, all from one sample in a study of Vδ1+ human thymocytes. TCRdb re-called the multiplex PCR reads via CATT. The sample lists tens of thousands of delta-chain clones, approximately 16% occurring once. The sample consisted of Vdelta1+ gamma-delta thymocytes from the thymus. Source of these receptors: a boy under two years old who had congenital heart surgery. The CDR3 runs from the conserved cysteine through the conserved F or W. D genes are given only for firm matches. Clone size is given for some rows only: seen once, a few or many times, or a class if the clone is expanded.

clone_size	v_call	j_call	d_call	cdr3_nt	cdr3_aa
-	TRDV1	TRDJ1	TRDD3	TGTGCTCTTGGGGGCATATTCCTCTGGGGGATACCCACCACCGATAAACTCATCTTT	CALGGIFLWGIPTTDKLIF
-	TRDV1	TRDJ1	TRDD3	TGTGCTCTTGGGGAATTCGTACTGGGGGATACGAGTAAACTCATCTTT	CALGEFVLGDTSKLIF
few	TRDV1	TRDJ1	-	TGTGCTCTTGGGGAACTTATCCCCAAGAAGAGGGGCACCGATAAACTCATCTTT	CALGELIPKKRGTDKLIF
few	TRDV1	TRDJ1	TRDD2	TGTGCTCTTGGGGACACCCGTGCAGCCTTCCTACCAACGGGGGATACCGATAAACTCATCTTT	CALGDTRAAFLPTGDTDKLIF
few	TRDV3	TRDJ1	-	TGTGCCCAGGGGGCTGGCACCGATAAACTCATCTTT	CAQGAGTDKLIF
-	TRDV1	TRDJ1	TRDD3	TGTGCTCTTGGGGAACTGCCCCCTACCCGTTTGGGGGATACGGAGCTCATCTTT	CALGELPPTRLGDTELIF
few	TRDV3	TRDJ2	-	TGTGCCTTTACCTACTGCTCCTTCCTACAGACTGGGGGATGCGGACCTTTGACAGCACAACTCTTCTTT	CAFTYCSFLQTGGCGPLTAQLFF
few	TRDV1	TRDJ1	-	TGTGCTCTTGGGGACCGCCTGATTCCTACCGTACTGGGGGCCCCTCTACCCTGGGGCGATAAACTCATCTTT	CALGDRLIPTVLGAPLPWGDKLIF
few	TRDV1	TRDJ1	TRDD3	TGTGCTCTTGGGGAACTATCCTTCCCCGTACTGGGGGACCTTTACACCGATAAACTCATCTTT	CALGELSFPVLGDLYTDKLIF
-	TRDV1	TRDJ1	TRDD3	TGTGCTCTTGGGGAACCTATTCCGTCTACTGGGGGAAAACTCATCTTT	CALGEPIPSTGGKLIF
-	TRDV1	TRDJ1	-	TGTGCTCTTGGGGAACCCTCCAGGATCGTTTGGCATTGCCCTTTCGATAAACTCATCTTT	CALGEPSRIVWHCPFDKLIF
few	TRDV1	TRDJ1	TRDD3	TGTGCTCTTGGGGAACAAGGACCAGGGCTGGGGGATAGTCCCACCGATAAACCCATCTTT	CALGEQGPGLGDSPTDKPIF
few	TRDV1	TRDJ1	TRDD3	TGTGCTCTTGGGGACCAAATCCTTTCCGACTGGGGGATACTCCCGTACACCGATAAACTCATCTTT	CALGDQILSDWGILPYTDKLIF
few	TRDV1	TRDJ1	TRDD3	TGTGCTCTTGTACGTCCTGGGGGAACCATACCTTTTCATAAACTCATCTTT	CALVRPGGTIPFHKLIF